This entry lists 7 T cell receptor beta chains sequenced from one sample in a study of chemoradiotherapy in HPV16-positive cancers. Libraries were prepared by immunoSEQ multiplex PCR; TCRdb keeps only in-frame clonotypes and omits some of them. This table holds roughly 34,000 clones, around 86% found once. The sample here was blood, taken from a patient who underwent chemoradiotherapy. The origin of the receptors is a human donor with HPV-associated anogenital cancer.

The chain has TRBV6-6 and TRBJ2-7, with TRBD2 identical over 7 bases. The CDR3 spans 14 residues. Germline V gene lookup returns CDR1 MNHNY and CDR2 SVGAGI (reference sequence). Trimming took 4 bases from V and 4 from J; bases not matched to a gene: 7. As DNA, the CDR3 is TGTGCCAGCAGTTTAGCGACTAGCTCGTACGAGCAGTACTTC. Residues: CASSLATSSYEQYF.

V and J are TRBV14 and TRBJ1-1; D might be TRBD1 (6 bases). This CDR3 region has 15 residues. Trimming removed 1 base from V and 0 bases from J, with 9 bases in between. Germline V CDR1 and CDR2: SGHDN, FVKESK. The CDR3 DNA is TGTGCCAGCAGCCAAGGGGGGGCTTTGAACACTGAAGCTTTCTTT. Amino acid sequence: CASSQGGALNTEAFF.

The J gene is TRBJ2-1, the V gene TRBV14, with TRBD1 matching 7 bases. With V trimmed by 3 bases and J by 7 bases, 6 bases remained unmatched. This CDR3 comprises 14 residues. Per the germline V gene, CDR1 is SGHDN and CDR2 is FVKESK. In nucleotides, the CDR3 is TGTGCCAGCAGCCAGGGGACAGCCTTGAATGAGCAGTTCTTC. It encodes CASSQGTALNEQFF.

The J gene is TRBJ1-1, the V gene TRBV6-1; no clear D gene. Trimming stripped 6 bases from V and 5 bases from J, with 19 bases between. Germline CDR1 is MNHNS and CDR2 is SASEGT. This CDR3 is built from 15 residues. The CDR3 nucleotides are TGTGCCAGCAGGGATCAGGCGGGGTTGGGGACTGAAGCTTTCTTT. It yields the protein CASRDQAGLGTEAFF.

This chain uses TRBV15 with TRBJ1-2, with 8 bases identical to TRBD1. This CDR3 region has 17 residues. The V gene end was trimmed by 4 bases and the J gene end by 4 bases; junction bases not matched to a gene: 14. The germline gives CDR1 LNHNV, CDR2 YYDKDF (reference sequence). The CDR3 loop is CATSTTDWGTGRYGYTF. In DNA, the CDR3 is TGTGCCACCAGCACAACGGACTGGGGGACAGGCCGCTATGGCTACACCTTC. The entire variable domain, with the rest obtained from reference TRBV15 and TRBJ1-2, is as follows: DAMVIQNPRYQVTQFGKPVTLSCSQTLNHNVMYWYQQKSSQAPKLLFHYYDKDFNNEADTPDNFQSRRPNTSFCFLDIRSPGLGDTAMYLCATSTTDWGTGRYGYTFGSGTRLTVV.

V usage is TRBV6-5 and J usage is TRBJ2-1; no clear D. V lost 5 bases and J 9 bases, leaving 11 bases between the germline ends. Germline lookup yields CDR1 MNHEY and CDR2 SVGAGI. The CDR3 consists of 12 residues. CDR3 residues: CASSPMYGEQFF. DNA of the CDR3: TGTGCCAGCAGTCCTATGTATGGTGAGCAGTTCTTC.

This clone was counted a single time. This chain's CDR3 is CSVTSGGGSYEQYF. As DNA, the CDR3 is TGCAGCGTGACTTCAGGGGGCGGCTCCTACGAGCAGTACTTC. V gene TRBV29-1 combines with J gene TRBJ2-7; 8 nucleotides match TRBD1. CDR1 SQVTM and CDR2 ANQGSEA come from the germline V gene. With 6 bases clipped from V and 0 bases from J, the junction kept 7 bases outside the gene matches. This CDR3 has 14 amino acids.